The entry that follows covers one TCR beta chain sequence. Assay: immunoSEQ multiplex PCR; the TCRdb copy retains only in-frame clones and omits some. Among 100,000 or so clones listed, around 85% were seen once. This specimen belongs to a study of blood T cell repertoires in COVID-19. V was shortened by 5 bases and J by 2 bases, with 8 bases between the two germline ends. This CDR3 has 14 amino acids. Per germline, CDR1 SGHNT and CDR2 YYREEE (reference sequence). This sequence originates from a woman aged 45 to 65 who had recovered from COVID-19. The rearrangement uses TRBV5-4 and TRBJ2-6; D may be TRBD2 (5 bases). The sample was PBMCs or T cells enriched from blood (not recorded which). CDR3 amino acids: CASRSGTGANVLTF. The CDR3, as DNA: TGTGCCAGCAGGTCCGGGACTGGGGCCAACGTCCTGACTTTC. The variable domain in full, with the rest retrieved from reference TRBV5-4 and TRBJ2-6, is ETGVTQSPTHLIKTRGQQVTLRCSSQSGHNTVSWYQQALGQGPQFIFQYYREEENGRGNFPPRFSGLQFPNYSSELNVNALELDDSALYLCASRSGTGANVLTFGAGSRLTVL.